A selection of T cell receptor beta chains follows, all from one sample in a study of cytomegalovirus exposure and HLA in healthy donors. Sequencing used immunoSEQ multiplex PCR; TCRdb keeps in-frame clones, though not all of them. The data show around 190,000 clones, with under 9.5% seen just once and over 1% held by the top ten. Sequenced material: PBMCs. The origin of the receptors is a woman aged 25 to 45 in good health and CMV-seropositive. The CDR3 runs from the conserved cysteine through the conserved F or W. A D gene is named only where the DNA matches it firmly. A clone size is listed for some rows: how often the clone was seen (once, few, many), or a class if it is expanded.

>TRBJ2-7|NA|TRBD2|TRBV29-1
CSVQLAVISYEQYF
TGCAGCGTTCAACTAGCGGTAATCTCCTACGAGCAGTACTTC
>TRBJ2-3|NA|TRBD2|TRBV2
CASSEQIPRLAGVEDTQYF
TGTGCCAGCAGTGAGCAGATCCCACGACTAGCGGGAGTGGAAGATACGCAGTATTTT
>TRBJ1-4|few|TRBD1|TRBV6-6
CASSYLQGAGEKLFF
TGTGCCAGCAGTTACTTACAGGGGGCGGGAGAAAAACTGTTTTTT
>TRBJ2-2|NA|TRBD2|TRBV7-9
CASRPTSGMGTGELFF
TGTGCCAGCAGACCCACTAGCGGGATGGGCACCGGGGAGCTGTTTTTT
>TRBJ2-5|few|TRBD2|TRBV2
CASSNVKGTSGAYQETQYF
TGTGCCAGCAGTAACGTAAAAGGGACTAGCGGAGCGTACCAAGAGACCCAGTACTTC
>TRBJ2-5|few|NA|TRBV28
CASTPGGPATQYF
TGTGCCAGCACCCCCGGAGGTCCCGCGACCCAGTACTTC
>TRBJ1-2|few|TRBD1|TRBV18
CASSLDRGPNGYTF
TGTGCCAGCTCCCTCGACAGGGGGCCTAATGGCTACACCTTC
>TRBJ1-2|few|NA|TRBV6-6
CASSSADGGWVGYTF
TGTGCCAGCAGTTCCGCGGACGGGGGATGGGTTGGCTACACCTTC
>TRBJ2-7|few|NA|TRBV15
CATSPPTGYEQYF
TGTGCCACCAGTCCACCAACTGGCTACGAGCAGTACTTC
>TRBJ2-1|few|NA|TRBV28
CASSLDRRLYNEQFF
TGTGCCAGCAGTCTCGACAGGCGCCTATACAATGAGCAGTTCTTC
>TRBJ1-3|NA|TRBD1|TRBV7-9
CASSLLTGVRNTIYF
TGTGCCAGCAGCCTACTGACAGGGGTTAGAAACACCATATATTTT
>TRBJ2-6|NA|TRBD2|TRBV2
CASIGLAGPVSSGANVLTF
TGTGCCAGCATTGGTCTAGCGGGGCCCGTTAGCTCTGGGGCCAACGTCCTGACTTTC
>TRBJ1-1|few|NA|TRBV10-1
CASSKLSGENTEAFF
TGCGCCAGCTCCAAGCTTTCAGGGGAGAACACTGAAGCTTTCTTT
>TRBJ2-1|few|TRBD2|TRBV18
CASSPPSGGSSYNEQFF
TGTGCCAGCTCACCACCGAGCGGGGGAAGCTCCTACAATGAGCAGTTCTTC
>TRBJ2-1|NA|NA|TRBV4-2
CASSQDYRGRASYNEQFF
TGTGCCAGCAGCCAAGATTATAGGGGGAGGGCGTCCTACAATGAGCAGTTCTTC
>TRBJ2-7|few|NA|TRBV4-1
CASSQDLSGQYF
TGCGCCAGCAGCCAAGACCTAAGCGGGCAGTACTTC
>TRBJ2-7|few|TRBD2|TRBV7-9
CASSFSGSSYEQYF
TGTGCCAGCAGCTTCAGCGGGAGTTCCTACGAGCAGTACTTC